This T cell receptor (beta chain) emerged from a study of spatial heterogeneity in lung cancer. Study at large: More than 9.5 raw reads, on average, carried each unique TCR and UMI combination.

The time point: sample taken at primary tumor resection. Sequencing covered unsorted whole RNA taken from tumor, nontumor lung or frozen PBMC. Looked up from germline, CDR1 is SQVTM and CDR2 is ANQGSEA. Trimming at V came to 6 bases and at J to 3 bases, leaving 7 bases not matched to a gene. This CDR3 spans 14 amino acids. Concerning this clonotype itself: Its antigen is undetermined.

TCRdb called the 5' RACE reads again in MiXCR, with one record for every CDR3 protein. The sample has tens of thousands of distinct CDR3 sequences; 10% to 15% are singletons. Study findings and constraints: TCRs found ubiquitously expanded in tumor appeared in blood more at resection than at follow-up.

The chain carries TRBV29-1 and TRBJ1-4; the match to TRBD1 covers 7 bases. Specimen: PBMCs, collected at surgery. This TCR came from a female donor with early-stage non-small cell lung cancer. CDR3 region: CSVTGPSSNEKLFF. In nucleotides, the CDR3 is TGCAGCGTGACAGGGCCATCCTCTAATGAAAAACTGTTTTTT.